These 30 T cell receptor beta chains came from one sample sequenced in a study of blood T cell repertoires in COVID-19. Assay: immunoSEQ multiplex PCR; the TCRdb copy retains only in-frame clones and omits some. The table shows a few hundred thousand clones, with about 86% occurring only once. Sequencing was carried out using peripheral blood. The receptors here all came from a woman between 25 and 40 years old who had recovered from COVID-19.

The chain carries TRBV7-3 and TRBJ2-7, with 9 bases aligning to TRBD1. V shed 4 bases, J shed 1 base, and the junction held 2 bases outside the gene matches. Germline V gene data show CDR1 as SGHTA and CDR2 as FQGTGA. CDR3 length: 14 residues. In DNA, the CDR3 is TGTGCCAGCAGCTGGACAGGGGATTCCTACGAGCAGTACTTC. This translates into CASSWTGDSYEQYF.

This clone was observed a handful of times. The chain recombines TRBV25-1 with TRBJ2-7; TRBD1 matches at 8 bases. The trim removed 4 bases at V and 6 bases at J, leaving 5 bases unmatched. This CDR3 is built from 13 residues. CDR1 is MGHDK, CDR2 SYGVNS, per germline. The CDR3 nucleotides are TGTGCCAGCAGTGGACCAGGGGGCGGCGAGCAGTACTTC. Amino acids: CASSGPGGGEQYF.

The chain uses TRBV7-2 and TRBJ2-1; TRBD2 matches at 10 bases. V gave up 3 bases and J gave up 10 bases; unmatched junction bases: 15. CDR1 is SGHTA, CDR2 FQGNSA, per germline. This CDR3 spans 17 amino acids. The CDR3 nucleotides are TGTGCCAGCAGCTTTGATCCAGAACTAGCGGGATTGGGAGAGCAGTTCTTC. It yields the protein CASSFDPELAGLGEQFF.

The rearrangement joins TRBV24-1 to TRBJ2-3, with D tentatively TRBD2 (5 bases). V lost 3 bases to trimming and J lost 4 bases, with 10 bases between them. This CDR3 region has 14 residues. Germline CDR1 reads KGHDR; CDR2 reads SFDVKD. The chain's CDR3 is CATSDPRVADTQYF. CDR3 nucleotides: TGTGCCACCAGTGATCCGAGGGTCGCAGATACGCAGTATTTT.

The chain couples TRBV5-1 to TRBJ2-7; D gene uncertain. This CDR3 has 16 residues. The V end was cut by 4 bases, the J end by 2 bases, with 19 bases between. CDR1 is SGHRS and CDR2 is YFSETQ in the germline V gene. The CDR3 is CASSQNLMSAAYEQYF. CDR3 DNA: TGCGCCAGCAGCCAAAACCTCATGAGCGCGGCCTACGAGCAGTACTTC.

V and J are TRBV27 and TRBJ1-1, with a possible D match to TRBD1 (6 bases). The germline gives CDR1 MNHEY, CDR2 SMNVEV (reference sequence). The CDR3 runs 13 residues. Trimming took off 8 bases at V and 3 bases at J, with 13 bases between the two ends. The CDR3: CASQGGRDTEAFF. DNA of the CDR3: TGTGCCAGCCAAGGGGGGAGGGACACTGAAGCTTTCTTT.

J is TRBJ2-1 and V is TRBV5-1, with TRBD2 matching 14 bases. V shed 0 bases and J 8 bases; nucleotides not matched to a gene: 7. The CDR3 contains 17 residues. The V gene's germline CDR1 is SGHRS and CDR2 YFSETQ. The CDR3 nucleotides read TGCGCCAGCAGCTTGGCCTCAGGGACTAGCGGGAGACATGAGCAGTTCTTC. Translation gives CASSLASGTSGRHEQFF.

The genes are TRBV6-5 and TRBJ1-2, with 9 positions matching TRBD1. The CDR3 runs 14 residues. Germline V gene lookup returns CDR1 MNHEY and CDR2 SVGAGI. V was clipped by 6 bases and J by 4 bases; unmatched bases: 6. CDR3 in amino acids: CASRHRDRAYGYTF. CDR3 coding DNA: TGTGCCAGCAGACACCGGGACAGGGCCTATGGCTACACCTTC.

The chain uses TRBV18 and TRBJ2-7, with D possibly being TRBD2 (5 bases). The CDR3 is 16 residues long. Deletions cut 0 bases from V and 2 bases from J, with 14 bases between. The germline V gene has CDR1 KGHSH and CDR2 LQKENI. CDR3 coding DNA: TGTGCCAGCTCACCACCGACGGGGTTCGGAACCTACGAGCAGTACTTC. This gives the protein CASSPPTGFGTYEQYF.

The gene calls are TRBV27 and TRBJ2-3; 16 bases match TRBD2. This CDR3 is 17 amino acids long. After removal of 2 bases from V and 5 bases from J, the junction contained 4 bases not matched to a gene. The germline gives CDR1 MNHEY, CDR2 SMNVEV (reference sequence). The CDR3 DNA is TGTGCCAGCAGTTTAGGGACTAGCGGGGGGGTTGGAGATACGCAGTATTTT. Translating it yields CASSLGTSGGVGDTQYF.

The rearrangement links TRBV7-9 to TRBJ2-2; D gene uncertain. V lost 4 bases and J 3 bases, leaving 9 bases between the germline ends. Germline values: CDR1 SEHNR, CDR2 FQNEAQ (reference sequence). CDR3 length: 14 residues. CDR3 DNA: TGTGCCAGCAGCTGGCCAATTGACACCGGGGAGCTGTTTTTT. It yields the protein CASSWPIDTGELFF.

V is TRBV7-2 and J is TRBJ2-1, with TRBD1 matching 7 bases. The CDR3 spans 15 residues. Germline CDR1 is SGHTA and CDR2 is FQGNSA. V shed 3 bases and J 0 bases; nucleotides not matched to a gene: 2. The CDR3 DNA follows: TGTGCCAGCAGCTTCGACAGGGCCTCCTACAATGAGCAGTTCTTC. Translation: CASSFDRASYNEQFF.

The rearrangement joins TRBV5-1 to TRBJ1-3, with 11 bases that match TRBD1. Germline trimming cut 3 bases from V and 5 bases from J; bases unmatched to any gene: 10. Germline-derived CDR1 and CDR2 are SGHRS and YFSETQ. There are 17 residues in the CDR3. CDR3 sequence: CASSSSPGQGGRNTIYF. The DNA for the CDR3 is TGCGCCAGCAGCTCCTCACCGGGACAGGGGGGGCGAAACACCATATATTTT.

The chain links TRBV19 to TRBJ2-7, with 9 nucleotides matching TRBD1. This CDR3 is built from 14 residues. In germline, CDR1 is LNHDA, CDR2 SQIVND (reference sequence). Trimming took 5 bases from V and 2 from J; bases not matched to a gene: 4. CDR3 coding DNA: TGTGCCAGTAGTCCCGGGACAGGGCCCTACGAGCAGTACTTC. This gives the protein CASSPGTGPYEQYF.

The chain uses TRBV6-1 and TRBJ1-1; D not certain. V was clipped by 2 bases and J by 1 base, with 8 bases between them. CDR1 and CDR2 from the germline V gene are MNHNS and SASEGT. The CDR3 totals 14 residues. The CDR3 region has the DNA TGTGCCAGCAGTGAAACAGATGGGAACACTGAAGCTTTCTTT. It encodes CASSETDGNTEAFF.

This clone occurred once. The rearrangement joins TRBV6-5 to TRBJ2-4; a possible D gene is TRBD1 (6 bases). The CDR3 runs to 13 residues. The germline V gene encodes CDR1 MNHEY and CDR2 SVGAGI. The ends were cut back, 5 bases at V and 13 bases at J, with 18 bases in the middle. DNA of the CDR3: TGTGCCAGCAGTCCGTATCAGGGGTGGAAGCAGTACTTC. It translates to CASSPYQGWKQYF.

The V gene is TRBV11-3, the J gene TRBJ2-3; D ambiguous. The CDR3 is made up of 14 amino acids. CDR1 and CDR2 from the germline V gene are SGHNT and YENEEA. With 2 bases removed from V and 0 bases from J, the gap between germline ends came to 6 bases. CDR3 region: CASSLLTSTDTQYF. The CDR3, as DNA: TGTGCCAGCAGCTTACTGACTAGCACAGATACGCAGTATTTT.

The CDR3 reads CASTEGAGNEKLFF. CDR3 nucleotide sequence: TGTGCCAGCACCGAAGGGGCAGGGAATGAAAAACTGTTTTTT. This chain connects TRBV2 to TRBJ1-4; possible D gene TRBD1, 5 bases. CDR1 is SNHLY and CDR2 is FYNNEI in the germline V gene. The CDR3 contains 14 residues. V was shortened by 7 bases and J by 5 bases, with 14 bases between the two germline ends.

The sample holds one count of this clone. The chain combines TRBV10-3 with TRBJ2-7, with D unresolved. The CDR3 runs to 13 residues. V was shortened by 3 bases and J by 2 bases, with 8 bases between the two germline ends. Per the germline V gene, CDR1 is ENHRY and CDR2 is SYGVKD. CDR3 amino acids: CAISEGVAYEQYF. DNA of the CDR3: TGTGCCATCAGTGAAGGAGTGGCCTACGAGCAGTACTTC.

Regarding this clone: Distinct nucleotide sequences in the sample also encode this CDR3. The chain combines TRBV28 with TRBJ2-7; D may be TRBD1 (5 bases). Trimming shortened V by 6 bases and J by 2 bases, and 8 bases separated the two germline ends. Per the germline V gene, CDR1 is MDHEN and CDR2 is SYDVKM. The CDR3 covers 12 residues. The CDR3 loop is CASSQGTYEQYF. CDR3 DNA: TGTGCCAGCAGCCAGGGTACCTACGAGCAGTACTTC.

The chain couples TRBV19 to TRBJ1-1; TRBD1 matches at 8 bases. The CDR3 sequence is 18 residues long. V shed 6 bases and J 1 base; nucleotides not matched to a gene: 16. Germline CDR1 and CDR2: LNHDA and SQIVND (reference sequence). The CDR3, as DNA: TGTGCCAGTAGGGTTAGGTCCCTTGACAGGGGCGGGAACACTGAAGCTTTCTTT. It encodes CASRVRSLDRGGNTEAFF. The full variable domain, completed using reference TRBV19 and TRBJ1-1, is DGGITQSPKYLFRKEGQNVTLSCEQNLNHDAMYWYRQDPGQGLRLIYYSQIVNDFQKGDIAEGYSVSREKKESFPLTVTSAQKNPTAFYLCASRVRSLDRGGNTEAFFGQGTRLTVV.

The chain is built from TRBV7-9 and TRBJ1-4, with D possibly TRBD1 on 5 matching bases. The V end lost 8 bases, the J end lost 8 bases, and 9 bases lay between the germline ends. From germline, CDR1 is SEHNR and CDR2 FQNEAQ (reference sequence). The CDR3 covers 11 residues. DNA of the CDR3: TGTGCCAGCGCGGGGGGAGAAAAACTGTTTTTT. This translates into CASAGGEKLFF.

DNA for the CDR3: TGTGCCAGCGCGCGGGGGGCCCGTGGCGAGCAGTACTTC. Translated, it gives CASARGARGEQYF. The chain carries TRBV5-6 and TRBJ2-7, with 8 positions matching TRBD2. Unmatched junction bases numbered 9, after V lost 7 bases and J lost 6 bases. The CDR3 runs 13 residues. Germline lookup yields CDR1 SGHDT and CDR2 YYEEEE.

The chain recombines TRBV24-1 with TRBJ2-1; 8 nucleotides line up with TRBD1. Germline CDR1 is KGHDR and CDR2 is SFDVKD. The V and J ends lost 1 base and 10 bases, in that order; junction bases with no gene match: 5. This CDR3 spans 14 amino acids. The CDR3 sequence is CATSDFRTGFEQFF. As DNA, the CDR3 is TGTGCCACCAGTGATTTCAGGACAGGGTTCGAGCAGTTCTTC.

The chain couples TRBV7-2 to TRBJ2-1; 13 bases fit TRBD2. The V and J ends lost 5 bases and 9 bases, in that order; junction bases with no gene match: 13. The germline gives CDR1 SGHTA, CDR2 FQGNSA. This CDR3 is built from 17 residues. The CDR3 coding sequence is TGTGCCAGCAGCCAGAGAGTACTAGCGGGAGGGTCCACTGAGCAGTTCTTC. Amino acid sequence: CASSQRVLAGGSTEQFF.

The chain employs TRBV24-1 and TRBJ2-6; unclear D gene. The germline gives CDR1 KGHDR, CDR2 SFDVKD. This CDR3 is built from 16 residues. V lost 3 bases, J lost 0 bases, and 8 bases lay in between. This chain's CDR3 is CATSDVTASGANVLTF. The CDR3 bases are TGTGCCACCAGTGATGTCACAGCCTCTGGGGCCAACGTCCTGACTTTC.

CDR3 loop: CASSQASSGHQETQYF. DNA for the CDR3: TGTGCCAGCAGCCAAGCGTCTAGCGGACATCAAGAGACCCAGTACTTC. The rearrangement links TRBV4-2 to TRBJ2-5; 7 bases agree with TRBD2. The V gene's germline CDR1 is LGHNA and CDR2 YNFKEQ. The CDR3 is made up of 16 amino acids. V gave up 1 base and J gave up 2 bases; unmatched junction bases: 7.

This clone was observed once. This rearrangement joins TRBV4-3 to TRBJ2-7; TRBD2 matches at 10 bases. CDR1 and CDR2 from the germline V gene are LGHNA and YSLEER. V was clipped by 1 base and J by 5 bases; unmatched bases: 5. The CDR3 consists of 15 residues. The CDR3 nucleotides are TGCGCCAGCAGCCAAGGCGCTAGCGGGAGCCACGAGCAGTACTTC. Its protein is CASSQGASGSHEQYF.

The rearrangement uses TRBV5-1 and TRBJ2-7, with 8 bases lining up with TRBD1. The germline CDR1 and CDR2 sequences are SGHRS and YFSETQ. The CDR3 sequence is 15 residues long. J was trimmed by 0 bases and V by 2 bases; bases with no gene match: 4. The CDR3 spells CASSFTQGASYEQYF. The CDR3 DNA reads as TGCGCCAGCAGCTTTACGCAGGGGGCCTCCTACGAGCAGTACTTC.

The chain uses TRBV11-1 and TRBJ1-1; 7 bases match TRBD1. This CDR3 region has 14 residues. Germline loops: CDR1 SGHAT, CDR2 FQDESV (reference sequence). The J segment lost 5 bases and the V segment lost 3 bases, leaving 6 bases of the junction unmatched. The CDR3 sequence is CASSFGRGETEAFF. DNA of the CDR3: TGTGCCAGCAGCTTCGGCAGGGGGGAAACTGAAGCTTTCTTT.